This T cell receptor beta chain was sequenced for a study of cytomegalovirus exposure and HLA in healthy donors. V gave up 4 bases and J gave up 4 bases, with 11 bases separating them. Germline CDR1 SGHNT, CDR2 YYREEE (reference sequence). The CDR3 runs 14 residues. Amplification used 60 Vbeta primers and 13 Jbeta primers. Sequencing used immunoSEQ multiplex PCR; TCRdb keeps in-frame clones, though not all of them. This sample has some 130,000 clones, with roughly 73% found just once. The chain carries TRBV5-4 and TRBJ2-2, with TRBD2 as a possible D gene (7 bases). Sequencing was performed on PBMCs. The clonotype comes from a male donor in good health and CMV-seronegative. DNA for the CDR3: TGTGCCAGCAGCGTTGGGGGGGCCACCGGGGAGCTGTTTTTT. Translated, it gives CASSVGGATGELFF.